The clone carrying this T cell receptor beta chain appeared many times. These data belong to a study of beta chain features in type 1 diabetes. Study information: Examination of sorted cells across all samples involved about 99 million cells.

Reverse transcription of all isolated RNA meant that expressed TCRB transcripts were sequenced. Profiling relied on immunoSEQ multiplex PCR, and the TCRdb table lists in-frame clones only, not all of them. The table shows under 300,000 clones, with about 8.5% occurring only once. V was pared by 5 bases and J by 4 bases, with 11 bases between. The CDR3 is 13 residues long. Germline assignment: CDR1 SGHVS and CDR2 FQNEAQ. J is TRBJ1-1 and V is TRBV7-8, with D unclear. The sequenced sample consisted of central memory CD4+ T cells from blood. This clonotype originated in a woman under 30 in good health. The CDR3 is CASSPREGTEAFF. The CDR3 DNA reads TGTGCCAGCAGCCCGAGAGAGGGCACTGAAGCTTTCTTT. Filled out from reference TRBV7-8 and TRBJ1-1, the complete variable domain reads GAGVSQSPRYKVAKRGQDVALRCDPISGHVSLFWYQQALGQGPEFLTYFQNEAQLDKSGLPSDRFFAERPEGSVSTLKIQRTQQEDSAVYLCASSPREGTEAFFGQGTRLTVV.